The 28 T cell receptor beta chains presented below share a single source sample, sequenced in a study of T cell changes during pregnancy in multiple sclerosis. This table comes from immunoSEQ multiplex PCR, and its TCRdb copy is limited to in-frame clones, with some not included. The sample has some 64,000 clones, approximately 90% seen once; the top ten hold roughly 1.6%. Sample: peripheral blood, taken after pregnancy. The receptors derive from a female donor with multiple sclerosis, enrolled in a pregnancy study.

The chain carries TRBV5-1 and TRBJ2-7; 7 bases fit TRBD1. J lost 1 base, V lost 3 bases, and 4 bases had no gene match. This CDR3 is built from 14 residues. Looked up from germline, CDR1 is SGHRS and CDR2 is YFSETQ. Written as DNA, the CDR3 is TGCGCCAGCAGCTCCCAACAGGGGTCCTACGAGCAGTACTTC. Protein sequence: CASSSQQGSYEQYF.

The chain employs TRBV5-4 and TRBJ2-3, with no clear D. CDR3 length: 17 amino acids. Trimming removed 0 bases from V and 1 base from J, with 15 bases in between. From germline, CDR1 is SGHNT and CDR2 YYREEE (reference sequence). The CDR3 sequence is CASSLAGLAAGTDTQYF. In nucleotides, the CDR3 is TGTGCCAGCAGCTTGGCCGGGTTGGCGGCGGGCACAGATACGCAGTATTTT.

The CDR3: CASSYSGSSYNEQFF. The DNA for the CDR3 is TGTGCCAGCAGTTACTCGGGTAGCAGCTACAATGAGCAGTTCTTC. The gene calls are TRBV6-6 and TRBJ2-1, with no clear D. Trimming removed 0 bases at V and 3 bases at J, with 9 bases between. Germline CDR1 is MNHNY and CDR2 is SVGAGI (reference sequence). The CDR3 is 15 amino acids.

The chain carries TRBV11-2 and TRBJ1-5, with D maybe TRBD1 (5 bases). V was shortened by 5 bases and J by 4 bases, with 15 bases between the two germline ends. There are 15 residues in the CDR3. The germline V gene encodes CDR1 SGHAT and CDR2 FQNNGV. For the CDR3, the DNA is TGTGCCAGCAGCCCCTCTGGAGGGGAGAATCAGCCCCAGCATTTT. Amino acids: CASSPSGGENQPQHF.

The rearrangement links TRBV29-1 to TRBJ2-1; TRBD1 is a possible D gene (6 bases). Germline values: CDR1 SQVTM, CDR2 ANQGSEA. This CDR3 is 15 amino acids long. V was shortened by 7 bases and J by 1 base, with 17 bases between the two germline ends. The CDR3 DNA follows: TGCAGCGCCTCCGGGACACCTGATTCCTACAATGAGCAGTTCTTC. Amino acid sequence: CSASGTPDSYNEQFF.

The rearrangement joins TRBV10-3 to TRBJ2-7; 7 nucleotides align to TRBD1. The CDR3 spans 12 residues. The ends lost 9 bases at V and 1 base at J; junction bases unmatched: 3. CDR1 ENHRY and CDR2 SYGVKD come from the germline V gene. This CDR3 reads CAMSGQSYEQYF. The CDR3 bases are TGTGCCATGTCGGGACAGTCCTACGAGCAGTACTTC.

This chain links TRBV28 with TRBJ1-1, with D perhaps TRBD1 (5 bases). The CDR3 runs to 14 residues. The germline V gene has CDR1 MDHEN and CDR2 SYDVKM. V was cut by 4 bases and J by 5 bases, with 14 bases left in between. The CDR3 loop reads CASSSWGVRTEAFF. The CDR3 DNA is TGTGCCAGCAGTTCTTGGGGGGTTAGGACTGAAGCTTTCTTT.

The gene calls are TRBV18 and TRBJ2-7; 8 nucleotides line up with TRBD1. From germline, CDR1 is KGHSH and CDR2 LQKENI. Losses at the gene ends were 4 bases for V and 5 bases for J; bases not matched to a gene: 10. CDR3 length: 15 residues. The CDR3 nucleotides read TGTGCCAGCTCACTGAGGACAGGGTGGTCTCACGAGCAGTACTTC. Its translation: CASSLRTGWSHEQYF.

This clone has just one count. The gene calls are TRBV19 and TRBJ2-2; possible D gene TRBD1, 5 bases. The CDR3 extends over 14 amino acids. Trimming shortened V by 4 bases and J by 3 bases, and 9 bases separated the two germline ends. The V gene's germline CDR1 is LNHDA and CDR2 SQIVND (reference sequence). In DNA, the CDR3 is TGTGCCAGTAGTACCACAGGTTACACCGGGGAGCTGTTTTTT. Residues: CASSTTGYTGELFF.

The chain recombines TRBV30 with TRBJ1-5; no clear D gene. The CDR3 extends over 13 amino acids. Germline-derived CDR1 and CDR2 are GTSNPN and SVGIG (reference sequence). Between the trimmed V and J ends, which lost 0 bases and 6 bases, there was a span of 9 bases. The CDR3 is CAWSVLEFQPQHF. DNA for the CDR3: TGTGCCTGGAGTGTACTGGAGTTTCAGCCCCAGCATTTT. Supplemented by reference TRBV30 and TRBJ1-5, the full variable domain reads SQTIHQWPATLVQPVGSPLSLECTVEGTSNPNLYWYRQAAGRGLQLLFYSVGIGQISSEVPQNLSASRPQDRQFILSSKKLLLSDSGFYLCAWSVLEFQPQHFGDGTRLSIL.

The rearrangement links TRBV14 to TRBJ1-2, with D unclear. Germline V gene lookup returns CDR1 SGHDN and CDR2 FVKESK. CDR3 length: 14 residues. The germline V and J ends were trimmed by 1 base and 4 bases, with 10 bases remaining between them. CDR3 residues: CASSQATSVYGYTF. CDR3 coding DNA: TGTGCCAGCAGCCAAGCTACCTCGGTCTATGGCTACACCTTC. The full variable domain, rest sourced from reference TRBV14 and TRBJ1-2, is EAGVTQFPSHSVIEKGQTVTLRCDPISGHDNLYWYRRVMGKEIKFLLHFVKESKQDESGMPNNRFLAERTGGTYSTLKVQPAELEDSGVYFCASSQATSVYGYTFGSGTRLTVV.

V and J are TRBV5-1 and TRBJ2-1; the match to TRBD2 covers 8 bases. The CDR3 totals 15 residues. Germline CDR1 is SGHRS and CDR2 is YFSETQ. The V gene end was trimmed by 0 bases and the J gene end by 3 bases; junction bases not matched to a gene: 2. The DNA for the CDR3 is TGCGCCAGCAGCTTGGGCGGGACTAGCTACAATGAGCAGTTCTTC. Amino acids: CASSLGGTSYNEQFF.

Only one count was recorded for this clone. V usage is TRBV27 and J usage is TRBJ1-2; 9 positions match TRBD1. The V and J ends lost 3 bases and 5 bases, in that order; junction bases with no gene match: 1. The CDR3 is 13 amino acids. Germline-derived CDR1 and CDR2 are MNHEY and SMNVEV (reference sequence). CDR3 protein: CASSFGTGYGYTF. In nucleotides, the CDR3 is TGTGCCAGCAGTTTCGGGACAGGGTATGGCTACACCTTC.

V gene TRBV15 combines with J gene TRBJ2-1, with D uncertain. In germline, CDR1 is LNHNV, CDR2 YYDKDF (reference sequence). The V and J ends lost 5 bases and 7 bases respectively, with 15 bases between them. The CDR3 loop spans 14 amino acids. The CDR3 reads CATSRKLGENEQFF. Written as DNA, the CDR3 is TGTGCCACCAGCCGAAAACTCGGAGAGAATGAGCAGTTCTTC.

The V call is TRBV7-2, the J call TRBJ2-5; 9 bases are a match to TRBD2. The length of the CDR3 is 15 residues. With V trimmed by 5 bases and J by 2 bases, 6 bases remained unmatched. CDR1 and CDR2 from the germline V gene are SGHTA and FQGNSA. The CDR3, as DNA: TGTGCCAGCAGCCCAACTCTAGCGGGACAAGAGACCCAGTACTTC. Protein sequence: CASSPTLAGQETQYF.

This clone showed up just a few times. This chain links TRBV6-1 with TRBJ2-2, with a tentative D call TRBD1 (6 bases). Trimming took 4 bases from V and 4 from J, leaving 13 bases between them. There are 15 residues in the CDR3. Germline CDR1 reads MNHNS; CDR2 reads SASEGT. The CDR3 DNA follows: TGTGCCAGCAGTGTAGGGGACACCCCCACCGGGGAGCTGTTTTTT. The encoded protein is CASSVGDTPTGELFF.

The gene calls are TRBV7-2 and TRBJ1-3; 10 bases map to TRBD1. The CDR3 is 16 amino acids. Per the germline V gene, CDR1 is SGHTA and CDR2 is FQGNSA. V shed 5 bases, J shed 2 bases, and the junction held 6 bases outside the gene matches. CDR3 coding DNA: TGTGCCAGCAGCGTACCTGGGACAGGGGCTGGAAACACCATATATTTT. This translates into CASSVPGTGAGNTIYF.

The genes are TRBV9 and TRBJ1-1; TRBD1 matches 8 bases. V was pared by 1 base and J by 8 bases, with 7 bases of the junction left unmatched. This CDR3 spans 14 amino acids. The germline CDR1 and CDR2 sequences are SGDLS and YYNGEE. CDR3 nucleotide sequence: TGTGCCAGCAGCGTATCGACGGACAGGGAAGAAGCTTTCTTT. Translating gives CASSVSTDREEAFF.

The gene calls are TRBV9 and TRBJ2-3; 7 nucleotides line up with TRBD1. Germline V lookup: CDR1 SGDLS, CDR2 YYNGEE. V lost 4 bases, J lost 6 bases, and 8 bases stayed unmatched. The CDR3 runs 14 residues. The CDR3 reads CASSRLPTGDTQYF. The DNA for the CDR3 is TGTGCCAGCAGCAGGTTACCGACAGGGGATACGCAGTATTTT.

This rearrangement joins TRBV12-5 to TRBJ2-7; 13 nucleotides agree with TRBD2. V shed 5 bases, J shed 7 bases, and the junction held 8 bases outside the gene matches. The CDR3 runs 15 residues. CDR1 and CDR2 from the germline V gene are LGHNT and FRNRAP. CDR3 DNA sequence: TGTGCTAGTGGTCCAGGACTAGCGGGAGTCGGGGAGCAGTACTTC. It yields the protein CASGPGLAGVGEQYF.

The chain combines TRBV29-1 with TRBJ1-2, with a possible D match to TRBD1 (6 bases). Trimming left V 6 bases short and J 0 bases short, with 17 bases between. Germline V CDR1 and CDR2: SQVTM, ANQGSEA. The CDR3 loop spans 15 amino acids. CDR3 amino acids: CSVRGAPIANYGYTF. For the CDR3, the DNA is TGCAGCGTACGGGGGGCACCAATTGCTAACTATGGCTACACCTTC.

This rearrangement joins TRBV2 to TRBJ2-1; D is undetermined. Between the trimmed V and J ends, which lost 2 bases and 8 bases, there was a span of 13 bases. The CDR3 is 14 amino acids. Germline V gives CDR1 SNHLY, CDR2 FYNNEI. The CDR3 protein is CASSEYVTADEQFF. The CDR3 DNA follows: TGTGCCAGCAGTGAATACGTTACAGCCGATGAGCAGTTCTTC. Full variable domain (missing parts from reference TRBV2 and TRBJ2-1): EPEVTQTPSHQVTQMGQEVILRCVPISNHLYFYWYRQILGQKVEFLVSFYNNEISEKSEIFDDQFSVERPDGSNFTLKIRSTKLEDSAMYFCASSEYVTADEQFFGPGTRLTVL.

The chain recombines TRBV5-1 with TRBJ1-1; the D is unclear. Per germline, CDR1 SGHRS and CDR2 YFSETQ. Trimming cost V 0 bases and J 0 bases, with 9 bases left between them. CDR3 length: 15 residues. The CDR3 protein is CASSLVAGMNTEAFF. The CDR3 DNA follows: TGCGCCAGCAGCTTGGTTGCAGGAATGAACACTGAAGCTTTCTTT.

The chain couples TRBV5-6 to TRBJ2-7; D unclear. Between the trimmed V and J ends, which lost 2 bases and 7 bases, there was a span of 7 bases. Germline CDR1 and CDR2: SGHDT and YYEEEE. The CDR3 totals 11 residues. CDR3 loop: CASSFQVEQYF. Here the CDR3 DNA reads TGTGCCAGCAGCTTTCAGGTTGAGCAGTACTTC.

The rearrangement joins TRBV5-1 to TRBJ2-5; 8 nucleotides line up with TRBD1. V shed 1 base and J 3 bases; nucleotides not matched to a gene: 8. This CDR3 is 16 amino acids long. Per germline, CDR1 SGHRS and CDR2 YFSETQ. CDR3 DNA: TGCGCCAGCAGCTTGACGGGGTCAGGGGGCGAAGAGACCCAGTACTTC. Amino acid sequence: CASSLTGSGGEETQYF.

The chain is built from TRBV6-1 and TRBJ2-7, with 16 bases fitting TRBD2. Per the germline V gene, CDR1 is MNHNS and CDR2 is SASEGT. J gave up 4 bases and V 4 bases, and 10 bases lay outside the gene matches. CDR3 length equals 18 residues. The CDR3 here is CASSAPRGTSGRGYEQYF. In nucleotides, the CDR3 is TGTGCCAGCAGTGCCCCGCGCGGGACTAGCGGGAGGGGATACGAGCAGTACTTC.

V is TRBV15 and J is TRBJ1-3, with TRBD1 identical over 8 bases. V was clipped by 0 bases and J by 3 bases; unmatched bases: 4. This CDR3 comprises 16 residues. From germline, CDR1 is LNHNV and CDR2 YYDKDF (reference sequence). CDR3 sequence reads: CATSRDPGGGGNTIYF. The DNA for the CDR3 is TGTGCCACCAGCAGAGATCCAGGGGGCGGTGGAAACACCATATATTTT. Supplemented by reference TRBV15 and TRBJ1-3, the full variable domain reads DAMVIQNPRYQVTQFGKPVTLSCSQTLNHNVMYWYQQKSSQAPKLLFHYYDKDFNNEADTPDNFQSRRPNTSFCFLDIRSPGLGDTAMYLCATSRDPGGGGNTIYFGEGSWLTVV.

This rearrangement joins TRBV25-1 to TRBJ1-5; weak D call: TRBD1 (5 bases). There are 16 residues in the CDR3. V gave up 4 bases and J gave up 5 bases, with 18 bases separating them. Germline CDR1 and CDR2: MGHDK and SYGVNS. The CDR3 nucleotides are TGTGCCAGCAGTGCCCGGGACGCTTCGGGGGATCAGCCCCAGCATTTT. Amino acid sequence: CASSARDASGDQPQHF.